Given below is one TCR delta chain in context. Its specificity is not known. TCRdb re-called the multiplex PCR reads using CATT. Of some 100,000 delta-chain clones listed, roughly 1.4% are singletons. This record comes from a study of γδ T cells in repeated Plasmodium falciparum infection. On the study more broadly: The natural-infection arm compared Malian children under seasonal malaria with matched Australian children. Malian samples came from no-transmission periods or across acute febrile malaria episodes. Over about 640 days, donors received four mosquito-bite P. falciparum NF54 infections.

Germline-derived CDR1 and CDR2 are TSWWSYY and QGS. V shed 2 bases and J shed 0 bases, with 25 bases lying between them. This CDR3 contains 20 residues. Gammadelta T cells were flow-sorted from PBMC into Vgamma9/Vdelta2+ and Vdelta2-negative populations for bulk analysis. Whole-study results and caveats: Compared with Australian children, Malian Vdelta2-negative repertoires seemed more clonal, less diverse, less shared.

The receptor comes from a pool of human donors (malaria-infected and uninfected, not separated). The chain is built from TRDV1 and TRDJ1; D perhaps matches TRDD2 (6 bases). The J gene comes from matching the DNA to germline here; TCRdb lacks it. The sample consisted of gamma-delta T cells from blood. CDR3 DNA: TGTGCTCTTGGGGAATCCTACGCACCCTTCGGACTGCTGTACACCGATAAACTCATCTTT. Protein product: CALGESYAPFGLLYTDKLIF.